Shown below are 17 T cell receptor beta chains from a single sample sequenced in a study of shared clonotypes between healthy human individuals. The assay was immunoSEQ multiplex PCR, and TCRdb's table has in-frame clones only and misses some. Altogether fewer than 850,000 clones are present, about 96% being singletons, with the ten largest covering approximately 0.2%. Naive CD8 populations comprised CD45RO-negative cells positively selected for CCR7, excluding terminally differentiated effector memory CD45RA+ cells. The sequenced sample consisted of naive CD8+ T cells sorted from blood. These receptors all come from a man aged 25 to 40 in good health.

This rearrangement joins TRBV13 to TRBJ2-2, with 7 bases aligning to TRBD2. Trimming took 5 bases from V and 3 from J; bases not matched to a gene: 3. The germline CDR1 and CDR2 sequences are PRHDT and FYEKMQ (reference sequence). The CDR3 sequence is 14 residues long. The CDR3 protein is CASSETSDTGELFF. Here the CDR3 DNA reads TGTGCCAGCAGCGAAACTAGCGACACCGGGGAGCTGTTTTTT. Full variable domain (remainder filled in from reference TRBV13 and TRBJ2-2): AAGVIQSPRHLIKEKRETATLKCYPIPRHDTVYWYQQGPGQDPQFLISFYEKMQSDKGSIPDRFSAQQFSDYHSELNMSSLELGDSALYFCASSETSDTGELFFGEGSRLTVL.

This rearrangement joins TRBV6-4 to TRBJ2-2; TRBD2 is a possible D gene (6 bases). The V and J ends lost 0 bases and 3 bases respectively, with 17 bases between them. The CDR3 is 18 amino acids. Germline CDR1 MRHNA, CDR2 SNTAGT. In DNA, the CDR3 is TGTGCCAGCAGTGACTCGAGTCGGCTAGCGAGAGACACCGGGGAGCTGTTTTTT. It is translated as CASSDSSRLARDTGELFF.

The chain joins TRBV19 to TRBJ1-5; D not resolved. Germline CDR1 and CDR2: LNHDA and SQIVND (reference sequence). V lost 4 bases and J 10 bases, leaving 14 bases between the germline ends. The CDR3 has 13 residues. For the CDR3, the DNA is TGTGCCAGTAGTAGGACTCAGTCGAGCCCCCAGCATTTT. Its translation: CASSRTQSSPQHF.

V and J are TRBV7-7 and TRBJ1-3; 7 positions agree with TRBD1. The germline gives CDR1 SSHAT, CDR2 FNYEAQ (reference sequence). V was clipped by 6 bases and J by 7 bases; unmatched bases: 21. The CDR3 is 18 amino acids. The CDR3 protein is CASRLIRDSDNIRNTIYF. For the CDR3, the DNA is TGTGCCAGCAGATTAATCCGGGACAGCGACAACATAAGGAACACCATATATTTT.

Worth noting for this clone: This specimen includes other DNA sequences encoding the same CDR3. The chain recombines TRBV28 with TRBJ2-7; weak D call: TRBD2 (7 bases). CDR3 length equals 13 residues. Trimming removed 6 bases from V and 4 bases from J, with 13 bases in between. Germline V gene lookup returns CDR1 MDHEN and CDR2 SYDVKM. CDR3 region: CASSLGGGYEQYF. In DNA, the CDR3 is TGTGCCAGCAGCTTAGGGGGAGGGTACGAGCAGTACTTC.

This chain joins TRBV27 and TRBJ2-7; D could derive from TRBD1 or TRBD2 (5 bases each). The length of the CDR3 is 14 residues. V lost 4 bases to trimming and J lost 3 bases, with 13 bases between them. Germline-derived CDR1 and CDR2 are MNHEY and SMNVEV (reference sequence). The CDR3 coding sequence is TGTGCCAGCAGTTCCTCCGGGACCCTCTACGAGCAGTACTTC. Translating gives CASSSSGTLYEQYF.

The chain carries TRBV18 and TRBJ2-7; D unclear. The CDR3 runs to 13 residues. Germline V lookup: CDR1 KGHSH, CDR2 LQKENI. V was pared by 2 bases and J by 3 bases, with 8 bases between. Here the CDR3 DNA reads TGTGCCAGCTCACCAACCCACGTCTACGAGCAGTACTTC. Protein sequence: CASSPTHVYEQYF. Based on the CDR3 plus reference TRBV18 and TRBJ2-7, the full variable domain is NAGVMQNPRHLVRRRGQEARLRCSPMKGHSHVYWYRQLPEEGLKFMVYLQKENIIDESGMPKERFSAEFPKEGPSILRIQQVVRGDSAAYFCASSPTHVYEQYFGPGTRLTVT.

Notes on this clone: At the DNA level, this CDR3 is encoded by other sequences in the same sample as well. The J gene is TRBJ2-7, the V gene TRBV27, with D perhaps matching TRBD2 (5 bases). CDR3 length: 13 amino acids. Deletions cut 3 bases from V and 2 bases from J, with 8 bases between. Germline V CDR1 and CDR2: MNHEY, SMNVEV (reference sequence). This CDR3 is CASSLTGTYEQYF. In DNA form, the CDR3 reads TGTGCCAGCAGTTTGACGGGGACCTACGAGCAGTACTTC.

The chain recombines TRBV6-5 with TRBJ2-7; the D gene is possibly TRBD2 (6 bases). The CDR3 runs to 12 residues. CDR1 is MNHEY and CDR2 is SVGAGI in the germline V gene. V gave up 4 bases and J gave up 6 bases, with 10 bases separating them. CDR3 sequence: CASSSGGVEQYF. The DNA of the CDR3 is TGTGCCAGCAGTTCAGGAGGGGTCGAGCAGTACTTC.

This clone was observed once. The chain uses TRBV6-1 and TRBJ2-7; D is ambiguous. The CDR3 has 16 amino acids. Germline V lookup: CDR1 MNHNS, CDR2 SASEGT. Between the trimmed V and J ends, which lost 2 bases and 2 bases, there was a span of 16 bases. CDR3 sequence (DNA): TGTGCCAGCAGTGAACCGTGGGTTGAAGAGGCCTACGAGCAGTACTTC. It codes for CASSEPWVEEAYEQYF.

This sequence joins TRBV9 and TRBJ2-1; the match to TRBD2 covers 7 bases. Germline CDR1 and CDR2: SGDLS and YYNGEE. The CDR3 totals 15 residues. The ends lost 6 bases at V and 6 bases at J; junction bases unmatched: 12. The CDR3 spells CASNGAGHEINEQFF. The CDR3 DNA is TGTGCCAGCAATGGAGCGGGGCACGAAATCAATGAGCAGTTCTTC.

V gene TRBV30 combines with J gene TRBJ1-5, with D uncertain. CDR1 and CDR2 from the germline V gene are GTSNPN and SVGIG (reference sequence). The length of the CDR3 is 15 residues. The V end was cut by 1 base, the J end by 5 bases, with 15 bases between. Here the CDR3 reads CAWSGGPMFDQPQHF. Written as DNA, the CDR3 is TGTGCCTGGAGTGGCGGGCCGATGTTTGATCAGCCCCAGCATTTT.

CDR3 sequence: CASSLGGAEAFF. The CDR3 DNA sequence: TGTGCCAGCAGTTTAGGGGGGGCTGAAGCTTTCTTT. The chain links TRBV27 to TRBJ1-1, with D possibly TRBD1 on 5 matching bases. This CDR3 comprises 12 residues. V was pared by 2 bases and J by 6 bases, with 7 bases between. CDR1 MNHEY and CDR2 SMNVEV come from the germline V gene (reference sequence).

The V and J genes are TRBV2 and TRBJ2-1, with 8 bases that match TRBD2. The CDR3 spans 12 residues. V trimming: 8 bases; J trimming: 9 bases; junction bases outside the gene matches: 6. CDR1 SNHLY and CDR2 FYNNEI come from the germline V gene. In DNA, the CDR3 is TGTGCCAGCCGAGCGGGAGATGGTGAGCAGTTCTTC. Translated: CASRAGDGEQFF.

V and J are TRBV9 and TRBJ1-2; D is possibly TRBD1 (6 bases). CDR1 is SGDLS, CDR2 YYNGEE, per germline. V lost 7 bases to trimming and J lost 8 bases, with 18 bases between them. The CDR3 runs 13 residues. CDR3 sequence reads: CASAGDIYRGYTF. The CDR3 coding sequence is TGTGCCAGCGCGGGGGACATATATAGGGGCTACACCTTC.

The gene calls are TRBV4-1 and TRBJ1-2; D is unclear. CDR3 size: 15 residues. Germline V CDR1 and CDR2: MGHRA, YSYEKL. The ends were cut back, 1 base at V and 4 bases at J, with 13 bases in the middle. In DNA, the CDR3 is TGCGCCAGCAGCCAAGTAGCAGGAAATGTCTATGGCTACACCTTC. Translating gives CASSQVAGNVYGYTF.

This clone was seen just once. The chain links TRBV6-1 to TRBJ2-1; D gene unclear. The CDR3 length is 15 residues. From germline, CDR1 is MNHNS and CDR2 SASEGT. Trimming cost V 3 bases and J 4 bases, with 13 bases left between them. The DNA for the CDR3 is TGTGCCAGCAGTGATGGGGTTTTTGGATACAATGAGCAGTTCTTC. As protein: CASSDGVFGYNEQFF.